This T cell receptor beta chain was observed in a study of OX40 agonist ivuxolimab in advanced cancers. Regarding the study in general: Ivuxolimab was a fully human IgG2 agonistic monoclonal antibody targeting the costimulatory receptor OX40 (CD134). Intravenous ivuxolimab was administered to patients every 2 weeks at six dose levels: 0.01, 0.1, 0.3, 1.5, 3 and 10 mg/kg. Of the approximately 54 patients in dose escalation, 19 had hepatocellular carcinoma, about 15 had melanoma, 9 had renal cell carcinoma and 9 had head and neck cancer. A male proportion of 82.7% and a mean age of 60 years, ranging from roughly 23 to 85, were recorded for the dose-escalation cohort. Patients were allowed to have had prior anti-PD-1, anti-PD-L1 or anti-CTLA-4 therapy, and 40% of the dose-escalation patients had been treated with checkpoint inhibitors. Three dose-escalation patients achieved partial responses, one with hepatocellular carcinoma and two with cutaneous melanoma. Peripheral TCRbeta sequencing aimed to test whether ivuxolimab altered TCR sequence diversity and caused clonal T-cell expansion. The paper reports the monotherapy dose-escalation portion (N = 52 patients) of the phase I ivuxolimab trial.

Patients with autoimmune disease history or receiving systemic immunosuppression were excluded from the trial. Peripheral blood for TCR sequencing was collected from all dose cohorts at baseline, on cycle 4 day 1, and on cycle 7 day 1. The samples were taken from a phase I, first-in-human, multicenter, open-label dose-escalation trial of ivuxolimab. Adults with locally advanced or metastatic melanoma, renal cell carcinoma, hepatocellular carcinoma or head and neck squamous cell carcinoma were enrolled in the trial. CD4+ and CD8+ T cells were sorted separately from peripheral blood before TCR sequencing. From the cysteine up to the phenylalanine, the CDR3 has a length of 20 residues. The only DNA kept is the CDR3, 60 bases in frame from the first base. As encoded in the germline V gene, CDR1 is SGHNT while CDR2 is YENEEA. From V the trimming removes 6 bases and from J it removes 5 bases, while the gene matches leave 19 bases of the junction unaccounted for.

Beyond this particular receptor, the publication reports: Partial responders in the 0.1-3.0 mg/kg groups had among the lowest normalized peripheral clonal expansion, especially among CD8+ T cells. Which antigens the clonally expanded peripheral T cells were specific for was not determined. After ivuxolimab, CD8+ T cells had more expanded clones than CD4+ T cells on average. At doses of 0.1 to 3.0 mg/kg, clonal expansion of both CD4+ and CD8+ blood T cells was observed from baseline to week 6. Low levels of normalized T-cell clonal expansion were also seen in some nonresponding patients.

Notes on this clone: The specificity of this receptor is unknown. Qualities for individual bases were not recorded, and no much larger clone is one base off.

For sequencing of the TCRbeta CDR3 region, genomic DNA was extracted from the sorted cells. The immunoSEQ Assay was used for sequencing of TCRbeta CDR3 regions. Sourced from immuneACCESS, this table was stored by TCRdb with only in-frame sequences that have V and J called. A share of the clones is absent; for the studies checked, an unresolved V gene accounts for under half, and the remainder has no known explanation. This sample holds 45,000 to 65,000 clones; roughly 84% were observed only once. The top ten clonotypes cover less than 4% of the sample. Sample: CD4+ or CD8+ T cells sorted from blood, taken in a trial of the OX40 agonist ivuxolimab. This sequence was found in an adult with an advanced solid tumor such as melanoma, head and neck, liver or kidney cancer. This chain is built from TRBV11-3 and TRBJ2-2; TRBD2 agrees with 12 junctional bases. The nucleotide sequence is TGTGCCAGCAGATCCACGTTGGCTAGCGGGGGGGCCTTGGGTACCGGGGAGCTGTTTTTT. Its protein product is CASRSTLASGGALGTGELFF. With the rest looked up from the reference TRBV11-3 and TRBJ2-2 genes rather than sequenced, the full variable domain is EAGVVQSPRYKIIEKKQPVAFWCNPISGHNTLYWYLQNLGQGPELLIRYENEEAVDDSQLPKDRFSAERLKGVDSTLKIQPAELGDSAVYLCASRSTLASGGALGTGELFFGEGSRLTVL.